The 18 T cell receptor beta chains below come from one sample, sequenced in a study of shared clonotypes between healthy human individuals. Here immunoSEQ multiplex PCR was the method, and the copy in TCRdb shows in-frame clones only, minus some. Of roughly 1,500,000 clones detected, about 98.5% appear once; the ten largest clones hold under 0.45%. Sequencing input: naive CD4+ T cells sorted from blood. Stated subset: CD45RA+ positively selected. The receptors were sampled from a man younger than 40 in good health.

This chain connects TRBV7-8 to TRBJ2-7; TRBD1 is a possible D gene (5 bases). Deletions cut 1 base from V and 5 bases from J, with 9 bases between. Germline V CDR1 and CDR2: SGHVS, FQNEAQ. The CDR3 is 13 amino acids. The CDR3 nucleotides read TGTGCCAGCAGCTTAGACAGGCTCAACGAGCAGTACTTC. This sequence encodes CASSLDRLNEQYF.

This clone was recorded once. This chain connects TRBV9 to TRBJ1-4, with D unresolved. The CDR3 loop spans 14 amino acids. Germline CDR1 is SGDLS and CDR2 is YYNGEE. Trimming removed 0 bases from V and 7 bases from J, with 10 bases in between. CDR3 bases: TGTGCCAGCAGCGTAGGAGGTTCCGCTGAAAAACTGTTTTTT. It is translated as CASSVGGSAEKLFF.

This clone is a singleton in its sample. V is TRBV28 and J is TRBJ2-7; the match to TRBD1 covers 9 bases. CDR3 size: 15 residues. From germline, CDR1 is MDHEN and CDR2 SYDVKM. With 5 bases clipped from V and 4 bases from J, the junction kept 9 bases outside the gene matches. DNA of the CDR3: TGTGCCAGCAGTGGCGACGGGACAGGGAATTACGAGCAGTACTTC. It codes for CASSGDGTGNYEQYF.

The V call is TRBV7-8, the J call TRBJ2-7; tentatively, D is TRBD2 (5 bases). The CDR3 covers 15 residues. V was pared by 0 bases and J by 0 bases, with 9 bases between. The V gene's germline CDR1 is SGHVS and CDR2 FQNEAQ. The CDR3 sequence is CASSLAPGTSYEQYF. DNA of the CDR3: TGTGCCAGCAGCTTAGCGCCGGGAACCTCCTACGAGCAGTACTTC.

The rearrangement uses TRBV5-1 and TRBJ2-3, with D possibly matching TRBD1 (5 bases). Per germline, CDR1 SGHRS and CDR2 YFSETQ. The CDR3 loop spans 15 amino acids. Deletions cut 0 bases from V and 0 bases from J, with 8 bases between. The CDR3, as DNA: TGCGCCAGCAGCTTGGCCCAGGGTAGCACAGATACGCAGTATTTT. Amino acid sequence: CASSLAQGSTDTQYF. The variable domain in full, completed from reference TRBV5-1 and TRBJ2-3, reads KAGVTQTPRYLIKTRGQQVTLSCSPISGHRSVSWYQQTPGQGLQFLFEYFSETQRNKGNFPGRFSGRQFSNSRSEMNVSTLELGDSALYLCASSLAQGSTDTQYFGPGTRLTVL.

This clone was recorded only once. For the CDR3, the DNA is TGTGCCAGCAGGGGCCCACAACTAGCGGGAGGGATCCGCACAGATACGCAGTATTTT. Protein product: CASRGPQLAGGIRTDTQYF. The genes are TRBV2 and TRBJ2-3; 13 nucleotides match TRBD2. Looked up from germline, CDR1 is SNHLY and CDR2 is FYNNEI. Trimming at V came to 6 bases and at J to 1 base, leaving 13 bases not matched to a gene. The CDR3 runs to 19 residues.

This chain joins TRBV30 and TRBJ2-5; TRBD2 aligns across 9 bases. This CDR3 region has 16 residues. Per germline, CDR1 GTSNPN and CDR2 SVGIG (reference sequence). Germline trimming cut 3 bases from V and 1 base from J; bases unmatched to any gene: 9. As DNA, the CDR3 is TGTGCCTGGAGCCGTGGGCTAGCGGGACCCCAAGAGACCCAGTACTTC. Amino acid sequence: CAWSRGLAGPQETQYF. The full variable domain, rest sourced from reference TRBV30 and TRBJ2-5, is SQTIHQWPATLVQPVGSPLSLECTVEGTSNPNLYWYRQAAGRGLQLLFYSVGIGQISSEVPQNLSASRPQDRQFILSSKKLLLSDSGFYLCAWSRGLAGPQETQYFGPGTRLLVL.

The chain combines TRBV7-9 with TRBJ1-3; D uncertain. Germline V gene data show CDR1 as SEHNR and CDR2 as FQNEAQ (reference sequence). V lost 7 bases, J lost 4 bases, and 2 bases lay in between. This CDR3 spans 10 amino acids. CDR3 amino acids: CASNGNTIYF. For the CDR3, the DNA is TGTGCCAGCAACGGAAACACCATATATTTT.

This sequence joins TRBV10-3 and TRBJ2-7; D may be TRBD2 (6 bases). Trimming stripped 3 bases from V and 3 bases from J, with 15 bases between. Germline CDR1 is ENHRY and CDR2 is SYGVKD. The CDR3 spans 15 residues. CDR3 coding DNA: TGTGCCATCAGTGACGGGCGAGGGAGGAACTACGAGCAGTACTTC. Translation: CAISDGRGRNYEQYF.

The gene calls are TRBV5-1 and TRBJ2-5; 9 bases match TRBD2. CDR1 is SGHRS, CDR2 YFSETQ, per germline. The CDR3 covers 16 residues. V was pared by 0 bases and J by 4 bases, with 7 bases of the junction left unmatched. CDR3 amino acids: CASSLEGGRAGETQYF. CDR3 nucleotides: TGCGCCAGCAGCTTGGAGGGCGGGAGGGCCGGAGAGACCCAGTACTTC.

The chain combines TRBV5-6 with TRBJ1-1; 10 nucleotides align to TRBD1. Germline CDR1 and CDR2: SGHDT and YYEEEE. The CDR3 totals 16 residues. Unmatched junction bases numbered 7, after V lost 4 bases and J lost 1 base. CDR3 region: CASSLPGQGKNTEAFF. Written as DNA, the CDR3 is TGTGCCAGCAGCCTCCCGGGACAGGGGAAGAACACTGAAGCTTTCTTT.

The genes are TRBV28 and TRBJ1-2, with D possibly being TRBD1 (5 bases). The CDR3 consists of 14 residues. Trimming cost V 4 bases and J 4 bases, with 13 bases left between them. Germline V lookup: CDR1 MDHEN, CDR2 SYDVKM. The CDR3 region is CASSSSGTGYGYTF. The CDR3 coding sequence is TGTGCCAGCAGTTCATCCGGGACCGGCTATGGCTACACCTTC.

V and J are TRBV6-1 and TRBJ1-1; 10 bases are shared with TRBD1. V was pared by 4 bases and J by 5 bases, with 7 bases of the junction left unmatched. The CDR3 runs to 15 residues. From germline, CDR1 is MNHNS and CDR2 SASEGT. The CDR3 sequence is CASSGLGTGVTEAFF. DNA of the CDR3: TGTGCCAGCAGTGGTCTAGGGACAGGGGTGACTGAAGCTTTCTTT.

This clone was detected only once. The gene calls are TRBV6-5 and TRBJ1-5; D is unclear. The CDR3 has 15 amino acids. Per germline, CDR1 MNHEY and CDR2 SVGAGI. V was pared by 5 bases and J by 2 bases, with 13 bases between. The CDR3 nucleotides are TGTGCCAGCAGTGGAGGCAGGTTCGGCAATCAGCCCCAGCATTTT. Translated: CASSGGRFGNQPQHF.

The V call is TRBV10-2, the J call TRBJ2-7; unclear D gene. Germline CDR1 and CDR2: WSHSY and SAAADI. Trimming removed 4 bases at V and 0 bases at J, with 7 bases between. The CDR3 runs to 13 residues. The CDR3 loop reads CASSAGSSYEQYF. The CDR3 coding sequence is TGCGCCAGCAGTGCCGGCAGCTCCTACGAGCAGTACTTC.

The chain is built from TRBV28 and TRBJ1-1; 7 bases are a match to TRBD1. Germline CDR1 reads MDHEN; CDR2 reads SYDVKM. This CDR3 comprises 16 residues. The J segment lost 0 bases and the V segment lost 3 bases, leaving 7 bases of the junction unmatched. The CDR3 DNA reads as TGTGCCAGCAGTTTGAATATCGGGACAGTGAACACTGAAGCTTTCTTT. This encodes CASSLNIGTVNTEAFF.

This chain uses TRBV11-2 with TRBJ2-7; 10 bases align to TRBD2. Trimming removed 4 bases from V and 6 bases from J; junction bases left unmatched: 9. The CDR3 has 15 amino acids. CDR1 is SGHAT and CDR2 is FQNNGV in the germline V gene. In DNA form, the CDR3 reads TGTGCCAGCAGCTCTCAGACTAGCGGGTCGTCCGAGCAGTACTTC. This encodes CASSSQTSGSSEQYF.

The chain has TRBV5-4 and TRBJ2-2; D call uncertain. Germline V lookup: CDR1 SGHNT, CDR2 YYREEE (reference sequence). Trimming left V 0 bases short and J 1 base short, with 7 bases between. The CDR3 covers 15 residues. The CDR3 loop reads CASSLGQRNTGELFF. The CDR3 DNA reads as TGTGCCAGCAGCTTGGGACAACGGAACACCGGGGAGCTGTTTTTT. Full variable domain (outside the CDR3, taken from reference TRBV5-4 and TRBJ2-2): ETGVTQSPTHLIKTRGQQVTLRCSSQSGHNTVSWYQQALGQGPQFIFQYYREEENGRGNFPPRFSGLQFPNYSSELNVNALELDDSALYLCASSLGQRNTGELFFGEGSRLTVL.